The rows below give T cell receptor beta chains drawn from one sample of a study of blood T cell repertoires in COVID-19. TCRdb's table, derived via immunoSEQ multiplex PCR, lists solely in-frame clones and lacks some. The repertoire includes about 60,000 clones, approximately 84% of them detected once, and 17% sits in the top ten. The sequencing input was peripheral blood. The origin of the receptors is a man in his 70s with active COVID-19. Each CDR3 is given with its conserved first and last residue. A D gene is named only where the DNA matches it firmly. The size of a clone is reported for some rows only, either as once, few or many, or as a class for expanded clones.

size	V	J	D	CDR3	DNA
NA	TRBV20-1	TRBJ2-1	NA	CSASGRYSYNEQFF	TGCAGTGCTAGTGGCAGATACTCCTACAATGAGCAGTTCTTC
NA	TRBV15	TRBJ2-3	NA	CATSRGLSSGRGDTDTQYF	TGTGCCACCAGCAGAGGTCTTTCATCCGGGAGAGGGGACACAGATACGCAGTATTTT
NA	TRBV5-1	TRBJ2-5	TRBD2	CASSLASGGFQETQYF	TGCGCCAGCAGCTTGGCGTCGGGAGGATTCCAAGAGACCCAGTACTTC
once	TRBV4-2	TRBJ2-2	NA	CASSQPQGLAEKSGELFF	TGTGCCAGCAGCCAACCCCAGGGGCTAGCGGAGAAGTCCGGGGAGCTGTTTTTT
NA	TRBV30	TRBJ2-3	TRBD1	CAWSPDRAQGDTQYF	TGTGCCTGGAGCCCCGACAGGGCCCAAGGAGATACGCAGTATTTT
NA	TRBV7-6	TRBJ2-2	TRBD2	CASSLVPAGGYTGELFF	TGTGCCAGCAGCTTAGTTCCAGCGGGAGGGTACACCGGGGAGCTGTTTTTT
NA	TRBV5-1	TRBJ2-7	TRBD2	CASSVREGPYEQYF	TGCGCCAGCAGCGTACGGGAGGGCCCGTACGAGCAGTACTTC
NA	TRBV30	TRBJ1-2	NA	CAWKRQGGGYGYTF	TGTGCCTGGAAAAGGCAGGGCGGCGGCTATGGCTACACCTTC
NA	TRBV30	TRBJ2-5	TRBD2	CAWSVPAGGPFETQYF	TGTGCCTGGAGTGTACCGGCGGGAGGGCCGTTTGAGACCCAGTACTTC
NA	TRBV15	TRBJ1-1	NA	CATSLDVNTEAFF	TGTGCCACCAGCCTAGACGTGAACACTGAAGCTTTCTTT
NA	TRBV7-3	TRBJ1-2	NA	CASSLRADWDYGYTF	TGTGCCAGCAGCTTAAGAGCGGATTGGGACTATGGCTACACCTTC
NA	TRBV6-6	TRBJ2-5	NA	CASTPRGGRGETQYF	TGTGCCAGCACCCCAAGGGGGGGGCGCGGGGAGACCCAGTACTTC
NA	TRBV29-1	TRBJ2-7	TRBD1	CSVRTGPYEQYF	TGCAGCGTCAGGACAGGGCCCTACGAGCAGTACTTC
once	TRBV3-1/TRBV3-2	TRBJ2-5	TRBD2	CASSQDKGAGVQYF	TGTGCCAGCAGCCAAGACAAAGGGGCGGGAGTACAGTACTTC
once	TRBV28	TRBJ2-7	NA	CASSLEGEQYF	TGTGCCAGCAGTTTGGAGGGGGAGCAGTACTTC
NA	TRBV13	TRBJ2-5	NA	CASSQGLFIRGQYF	TGTGCCAGCAGCCAAGGACTATTTATCAGAGGCCAGTACTTC
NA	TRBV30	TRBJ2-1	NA	CAWSLGGKNEQFF	TGTGCCTGGAGTCTAGGCGGTAAGAATGAGCAGTTCTTC
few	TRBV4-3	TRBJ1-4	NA	CASSQGKGIREKLFF	TGCGCCAGCAGCCAAGGGAAGGGGATTCGGGAAAAACTGTTTTTT
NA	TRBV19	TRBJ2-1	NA	CASSIRRGRRDEQFF	TGTGCCAGTAGTATAAGGAGGGGACGCAGGGATGAGCAGTTCTTC
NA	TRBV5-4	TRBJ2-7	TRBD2	CASSLGLAGGEQYF	TGTGCCAGCAGCTTGGGGCTAGCGGGAGGCGAGCAGTACTTC
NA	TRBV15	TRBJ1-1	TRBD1	CATSIGRGAYTEAFF	TGTGCCACCAGCATCGGCAGGGGGGCGTACACTGAAGCTTTCTTT
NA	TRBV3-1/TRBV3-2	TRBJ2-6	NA	CASSQPFSGANVLTF	TGTGCCAGCAGCCAACCGTTCTCTGGGGCCAACGTCCTGACTTTC
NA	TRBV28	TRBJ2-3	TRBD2	CASRFAGGGTDTQYF	TGTGCCAGCAGGTTTGCGGGGGGGGGCACAGATACGCAGTATTTT
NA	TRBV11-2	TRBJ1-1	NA	CASSLVYRNTEAFF	TGTGCCAGCAGCTTAGTGTACAGGAACACTGAAGCTTTCTTT
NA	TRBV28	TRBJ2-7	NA	CASVGLATFYEQYF	TGTGCCAGCGTGGGTCTGGCGACTTTCTACGAGCAGTACTTC
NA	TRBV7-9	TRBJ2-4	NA	CASSRDRTSYF	TGTGCCAGCAGCAGAGACAGGACATCGTACTTC